These 14 T cell receptor beta chains share one sample of origin, sequenced in a study of blood T cell repertoires in COVID-19. Libraries were prepared by immunoSEQ multiplex PCR; TCRdb keeps only in-frame clonotypes and omits some of them. This repertoire shows roughly 140,000 clones, 65% to 85% found once; its top ten account for about 2%. Specimen: peripheral blood. These receptors were taken from a woman aged 60 to 75 with acute or convalescent COVID-19.

V gene TRBV4-1 combines with J gene TRBJ1-4; D may be TRBD1 (6 bases). The CDR3 runs to 15 residues. The germline V and J ends were trimmed by 5 bases and 15 bases, with 25 bases remaining between them. From germline, CDR1 is MGHRA and CDR2 YSYEKL. In DNA, the CDR3 is TGCGCCAGCAGCTCCTCCTCCAGGGGCATTCCTGGGGTGTTTTTT. Its translation: CASSSSSRGIPGVFF.

The gene calls are TRBV5-4 and TRBJ2-1; 9 bases are a match to TRBD2. The CDR3 totals 15 residues. Unmatched junction bases numbered 8, after V lost 2 bases and J lost 8 bases. CDR1 and CDR2 from the germline V gene are SGHNT and YYREEE (reference sequence). In DNA form, the CDR3 reads TGTGCCAGCAGCTTCGGTCCTAGCGGGATCGATGAGCAGTTCTTC. As protein: CASSFGPSGIDEQFF.

This rearrangement joins TRBV7-8 to TRBJ2-7, with TRBD1 matching over 9 bases. Germline V gives CDR1 SGHVS, CDR2 FQNEAQ. Trimming took 7 bases from V and 6 from J; bases not matched to a gene: 10. This CDR3 has 14 amino acids. The CDR3, as DNA: TGTGCCAGCACCCACGACAGGGGGTTAAGCGAGCAGTACTTC. Translated: CASTHDRGLSEQYF.

This clone is a singleton in its sample. The chain carries TRBV7-9 and TRBJ1-4; 8 nucleotides agree with TRBD1. Germline loops: CDR1 SEHNR, CDR2 FQNEAQ (reference sequence). V lost 4 bases and J lost 7; bases outside the gene matches: 5. The CDR3 is 14 amino acids. This CDR3 reads CASSSGTGSEKLFF. The CDR3 DNA reads TGTGCCAGCAGCTCAGGGACAGGCAGTGAAAAACTGTTTTTT.

This rearrangement joins TRBV5-4 to TRBJ2-7; no clear D. The CDR3 totals 15 residues. Germline V gene data show CDR1 as SGHNT and CDR2 as YYREEE (reference sequence). V dropped 7 bases and J dropped 0 bases, with 17 bases sitting between them. The CDR3, as DNA: TGTGCCAGCCGCCGTGAGTTCGCCGTCTCCTACGAGCAGTACTTC. This gives the protein CASRREFAVSYEQYF.

This chain connects TRBV6-1 to TRBJ2-7; tentative D call: TRBD2 (5 bases). This CDR3 comprises 14 residues. The V gene lost 5 bases and the J gene lost 2 bases, with 13 bases spanning the gap. Germline values: CDR1 MNHNS, CDR2 SASEGT. The CDR3 DNA follows: TGTGCCAGCAGTATGAGGGCAGGACCCTACGAGCAGTACTTC. It encodes CASSMRAGPYEQYF.

V gene TRBV11-2 combines with J gene TRBJ2-7, with D possibly TRBD1 on 5 matching bases. CDR1 and CDR2 from the germline V gene are SGHAT and FQNNGV. Trimming pared 3 bases from V and 3 bases from J, leaving 12 bases between. The CDR3 covers 14 residues. Written as DNA, the CDR3 is TGTGCCAGCAGCTTGGGGCGCCAGGGCTACGAGCAGTACTTC. Translation: CASSLGRQGYEQYF.

This clone was counted many times. The V and J genes are TRBV6-5 and TRBJ1-5; D gene ambiguous. The V gene lost 7 bases and the J gene lost 0 bases, with 10 bases spanning the gap. CDR1 is MNHEY, CDR2 SVGAGI, per germline. The CDR3 has 14 amino acids. CDR3 sequence: CASNFINSNQPQHF. For the CDR3, the DNA is TGTGCCAGCAACTTTATCAATAGCAATCAGCCCCAGCATTTT.

The chain is built from TRBV27 and TRBJ1-2; TRBD1 agrees at 7 bases. The CDR3 runs 18 residues. After removal of 6 bases from V and 3 bases from J, the junction contained 19 bases not matched to a gene. In germline, CDR1 is MNHEY, CDR2 SMNVEV (reference sequence). The CDR3 reads CASSLRGTAQRRDYGYTF. In DNA, the CDR3 is TGTGCCAGCAGCCTAAGAGGGACAGCGCAACGAAGGGACTATGGCTACACCTTC.

The J gene is TRBJ2-7, the V gene TRBV28, with 10 bases fitting TRBD2. Germline lookup yields CDR1 MDHEN and CDR2 SYDVKM. The CDR3 is made up of 15 amino acids. With 5 bases clipped from V and 5 bases from J, the junction kept 9 bases outside the gene matches. The CDR3 DNA follows: TGTGCCAGCAGTCCTCCTAGCGGGAGAACCCACGAGCAGTACTTC. Translating gives CASSPPSGRTHEQYF.

The rearrangement uses TRBV7-9 and TRBJ1-3, with 8 positions matching TRBD1. This CDR3 contains 15 residues. Germline V gene sequence: CDR1 SEHNR, CDR2 FQNEAQ (reference sequence). Trimming cost V 5 bases and J 4 bases; bases outside gene matches: 7. CDR3 sequence reads: CASSPQGAKGNTIYF. The CDR3 DNA reads as TGTGCCAGCAGCCCGCAGGGGGCGAAAGGAAACACCATATATTTT. Variable domain in full (rest from reference TRBV7-9 and TRBJ1-3): DTGVSQNPRHKITKRGQNVTFRCDPISEHNRLYWYRQTLGQGPEFLTYFQNEAQLEKSRLLSDRFSAERPKGSFSTLEIQRTEQGDSAMYLCASSPQGAKGNTIYFGEGSWLTVV.

This chain uses TRBV7-7 with TRBJ2-1, with 7 bases aligning to TRBD1. The V segment lost 5 bases and the J segment 5 bases; nucleotides outside the gene matches: 21. This CDR3 is 19 amino acids long. Germline CDR1 is SSHAT and CDR2 is FNYEAQ (reference sequence). CDR3 sequence: CASSLGHRRRQGIHNEQFF. The DNA of the CDR3 is TGTGCCAGCAGCCTTGGACATAGGAGAAGACAGGGTATACACAATGAGCAGTTCTTC.

The J gene is TRBJ2-2, the V gene TRBV19, with 11 bases identical to TRBD2. This CDR3 region has 15 residues. The germline gives CDR1 LNHDA, CDR2 SQIVND (reference sequence). The junction had 4 bases not matched to a gene; V was cut back by 5 bases and J by 5 bases. The CDR3: CASSPRTSGTGELFF. In DNA form, the CDR3 reads TGTGCCAGTAGTCCGCGGACTAGCGGGACCGGGGAGCTGTTTTTT.

The gene calls are TRBV5-1 and TRBJ2-2, with 8 bases identical to TRBD1. The ends lost 0 bases at V and 0 bases at J; junction bases unmatched: 4. The CDR3 has 17 residues. In germline, CDR1 is SGHRS, CDR2 YFSETQ. CDR3 nucleotides: TGCGCCAGCAGCTTGGAGGTGACAGGGGCGAACACCGGGGAGCTGTTTTTT. Its protein is CASSLEVTGANTGELFF.